These 2 T cell receptor beta chains were sequenced from one sample in a study of T cell repertoires in ileal Crohn's disease. Assay: immunoSEQ multiplex PCR; the TCRdb copy retains only in-frame clones and omits some. The sample carries thousands of clones, around 80% recorded once. Material: ileal tissue. Receptors were obtained from an adult with Crohn's disease.

The gene calls are TRBV19 and TRBJ1-5, with a tentative D call TRBD1 (6 bases). Germline CDR1 reads LNHDA; CDR2 reads SQIVND (reference sequence). V was shortened by 5 bases and J by 4 bases, with 12 bases between the two germline ends. The CDR3 is made up of 14 amino acids. The CDR3 here is CASSLDSANQPQHF. The CDR3 bases are TGTGCCAGTAGTCTGGACAGTGCTAATCAGCCCCAGCATTTT.

This chain joins TRBV29-1 and TRBJ1-2; the match to TRBD1 covers 10 bases. The germline CDR1 and CDR2 sequences are SQVTM and ANQGSEA. This CDR3 comprises 19 residues. The V segment lost 1 base and the J segment 0 bases; nucleotides outside the gene matches: 14. CDR3 in DNA: TGCAGCGTTGAAGTCCCGGGACAGGGGTTTTTGGGGTCTAACTATGGCTACACCTTC. Translation gives CSVEVPGQGFLGSNYGYTF.